This T cell receptor (beta chain) derives from a study of PD-L1 blockade in urothelial cancer. Study-wide context: Male sex and bladder-origin urothelial cancer were recorded for twenty-five of 29 patients. Blood analysis was done at 3 weeks (second dose) and 6 weeks after treatment began.

Synthetic templates analogous to TCR were spiked into all PCRs individually. The method was immunoSEQ multiplex PCR; TCRdb's version includes in-frame clones alone and lacks a portion of them. The sample has approximately 50,000 clones; 82% are singletons. The germline V gene has CDR1 MNHEY and CDR2 SVGAGI. This CDR3 contains 15 residues. V lost 6 bases, J lost 4 bases, and 16 bases lay in between. The time point was: pretreatment peripheral blood. The gene calls are TRBV6-5 and TRBJ1-3; no definite D call. This specimen consisted of PBMCs, obtained around atezolizumab (anti-PD-L1) treatment. This TCR was sampled from a man aged 45-65 years with urothelial cancer. The CDR3 loop reads CASRAPISKGNTIYF. The CDR3 DNA reads TGTGCCAGCAGAGCCCCGATATCGAAAGGAAACACCATATATTTT.